This is a list of T cell receptor beta chains from one sample in a study of CD8+CD57+ T cells in acquired aplastic anemia. MiXCR was run by TCRdb on the reads, yielding one entry per CDR3 protein. Altogether 150,000 to 200,000 distinct CDR3 sequences are present, 45% to 55% being singletons, with the ten largest covering about 31%. Material for sequencing was sorted CD4+, CD8+, or CD8+CD57+ T cells (not recorded which) from PBMCs. The receptor source for this set is a human donor with aplastic anemia. CDR3s include the opening cysteine and the closing phenylalanine or tryptophan. D genes are given only for firm matches. Expanded clones are given a class, and other clones once, few, many or no size at all.

d_call clone_size j_call v_call cdr3_nt cdr3_aa
TRBD1 . TRBJ2-3 TRBV19 TGTGCCAGTAGAAGGACAGGGGGCCCCGATACGCAGTATTTT CASRRTGGPDTQYF
. . TRBJ2-3 TRBV20-1 TGCAGTGCCAGTGCCCCAGGGCAGAAAAATACGCAGTATTTT CSASAPGQKNTQYF
TRBD1 once TRBJ2-1 TRBV7-9 TGTGCCAGCAGCTTAGGGACAGGGGGAGGCAATGAGCAGTTCTTC CASSLGTGGGNEQFF
. . TRBJ1-2 TRBV24-1 TGTGCCACTAAGGGTGCTGATAACTATGGCTACACCTTC CATKGADNYGYTF
. . TRBJ1-2 TRBV10-2 TGCGCCAGCAGCGAGCCGGACAGACCAATGTATGGCTACACCTTC CASSEPDRPMYGYTF
. . TRBJ2-3 TRBV7-7 TGTGCTAGCAGCCCTGGGACGTACGACCGTAAGGCTACGCAGTATTTT CASSPGTYDRKATQYF
. . TRBJ1-5 TRBV7-6 TGTGCCAGCAGTGACCTTCGGCCCCAGCATTTT CASSDLRPQHF
. . TRBJ2-5 TRBV9 TGTGCCAGCAGCGTAGCCAGGTGGGAGACCCAGTACTTC CASSVARWETQYF
. . TRBJ2-7 TRBV7-8 TGTGCCAGCAGCTTAGTCTCCTACGAGAAGTACTTC CASSLVSYEKYF
TRBD2 . TRBJ2-7 TRBV7-8 TGTGCCAGCAGCCAAGATCAGGCGGGAGTCTACGAGCAGCACTTC CASSQDQAGVYEQHF
. many TRBJ2-7 TRBV4-1 TGCGCCAGCAGCCTCGGGACTCGAACTGCCTACGAGCAGTACTTC CASSLGTRTAYEQYF
TRBD1 . TRBJ2-5 TRBV29-1 TGCAGCGTCCAGACAGGGGAACAAGAGACCCAGTACTTC CSVQTGEQETQYF
TRBD1 . TRBJ1-6 TRBV10-3 TGTGCCATCAGCCCTGAGACAGGGTTGTCACCCCTCCACTTT CAISPETGLSPLHF
TRBD1 . TRBJ2-5 TRBV20-1 TGCAGTGCTAGTGTAGGGGGCGCAGAGACCCAGTACTTC CSASVGGAETQYF
. once TRBJ1-1 TRBV20-1 TGCAGTGCTAGGAGGACAGACATGAACACTGAAGCTTTCTTT CSARRTDMNTEAFF
. few TRBJ2-2 TRBV6-1 TGTGCCAGCAACCCGGCCGGGAACACCGGGGAGCTGTTTTTT CASNPAGNTGELFF
. many TRBJ2-2 TRBV4-3 TGCGCCAGCAGCCAAGGGGAGCCCGGGGAGCTGTTTTTT CASSQGEPGELFF